The clone carrying this T cell receptor beta chain occurred a few times. Its antigen is not known. There were TCR beta CDR3 regions amplified from RNA transcripts. RT-PCR in the first round (using the HTBI primer set) targeted the TCR CDR3. TCRdb used MiXCR to reprocess the multiplex PCR reads, holding one entry per CDR3 protein. The sample holds about 200,000 distinct CDR3 sequences; around a sixth are singletons and the top ten take about half. This sample is drawn from a study of T cells in Graves' hyperthyroidism and ophthalmopathy. Findings of the study overall: Most clonotypes that expanded in the thyroid above 0.001 also showed up in blood. Classification by a 13 V-J model distinguished ophthalmopathy from stable hyperthyroidism.

The authors deemed Graves' hyperthyroidism stable absent ophthalmopathy progression within 18 months. The authors took PBMCs from about 9.5 ml fresh peripheral blood. Trimming removed 4 bases from V and 7 bases from J, with 10 bases in between. The CDR3 is made up of 12 amino acids. Per the germline V gene, CDR1 is SQVTM and CDR2 is ANQGSEA. Sequenced input: blood. The clonotype was recovered from a woman aged 50 to 60 with Graves' hyperthyroidism. The J gene is TRBJ1-4, the V gene TRBV29-1, with D possibly TRBD1 on 5 matching bases. The CDR3 spells CSVGQGVEKLFF. The CDR3 region has the DNA TGCAGCGTTGGGCAGGGAGTTGAAAAACTGTTTTTT.